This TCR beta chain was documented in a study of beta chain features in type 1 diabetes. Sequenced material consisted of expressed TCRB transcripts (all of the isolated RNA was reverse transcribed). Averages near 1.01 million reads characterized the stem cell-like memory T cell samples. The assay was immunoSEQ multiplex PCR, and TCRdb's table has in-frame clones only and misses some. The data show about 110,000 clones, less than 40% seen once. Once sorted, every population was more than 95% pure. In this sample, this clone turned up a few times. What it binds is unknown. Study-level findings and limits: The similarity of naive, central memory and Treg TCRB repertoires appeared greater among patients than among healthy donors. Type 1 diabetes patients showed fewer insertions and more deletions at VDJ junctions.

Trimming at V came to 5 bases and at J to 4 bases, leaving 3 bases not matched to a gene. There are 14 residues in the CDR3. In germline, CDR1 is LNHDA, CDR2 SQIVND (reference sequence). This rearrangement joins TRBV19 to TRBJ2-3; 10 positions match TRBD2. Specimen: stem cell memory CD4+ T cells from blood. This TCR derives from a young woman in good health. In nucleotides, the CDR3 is TGTGCCAGTAGTGTCGGGACTAGCGCAGATACGCAGTATTTT. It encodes CASSVGTSADTQYF.